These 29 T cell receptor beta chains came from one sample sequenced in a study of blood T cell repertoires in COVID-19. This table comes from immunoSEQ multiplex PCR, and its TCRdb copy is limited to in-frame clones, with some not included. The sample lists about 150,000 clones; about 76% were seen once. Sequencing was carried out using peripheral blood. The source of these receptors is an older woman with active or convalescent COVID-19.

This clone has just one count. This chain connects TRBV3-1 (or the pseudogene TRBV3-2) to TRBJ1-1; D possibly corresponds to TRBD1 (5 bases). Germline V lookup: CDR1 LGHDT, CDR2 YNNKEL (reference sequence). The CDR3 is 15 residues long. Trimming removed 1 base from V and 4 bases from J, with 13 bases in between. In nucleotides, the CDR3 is TGTGCCAGCAGCCAAGGCGCAGGGTCGGGCACTGAAGCTTTCTTT. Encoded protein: CASSQGAGSGTEAFF.

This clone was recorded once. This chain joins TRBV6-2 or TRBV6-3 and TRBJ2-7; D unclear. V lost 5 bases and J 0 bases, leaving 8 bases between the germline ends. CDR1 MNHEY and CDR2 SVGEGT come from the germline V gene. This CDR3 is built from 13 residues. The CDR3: CASSRGTSYEQYF. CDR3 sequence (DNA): TGTGCCAGCAGTCGCGGCACCTCCTACGAGCAGTACTTC.

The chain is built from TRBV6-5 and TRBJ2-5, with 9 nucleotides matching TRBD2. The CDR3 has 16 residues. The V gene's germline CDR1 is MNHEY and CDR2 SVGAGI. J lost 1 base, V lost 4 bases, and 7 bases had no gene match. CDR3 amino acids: CASSSSSGAPQETQYF. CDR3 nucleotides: TGTGCCAGCAGTTCATCTAGCGGGGCCCCCCAAGAGACCCAGTACTTC.

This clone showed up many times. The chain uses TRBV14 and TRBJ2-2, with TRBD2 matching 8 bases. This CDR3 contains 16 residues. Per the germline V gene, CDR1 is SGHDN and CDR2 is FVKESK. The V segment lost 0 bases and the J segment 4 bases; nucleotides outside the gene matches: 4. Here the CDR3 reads CASSQDNGGATGELFF. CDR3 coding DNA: TGTGCCAGCAGCCAAGATAACGGGGGGGCCACCGGGGAGCTGTTTTTT.

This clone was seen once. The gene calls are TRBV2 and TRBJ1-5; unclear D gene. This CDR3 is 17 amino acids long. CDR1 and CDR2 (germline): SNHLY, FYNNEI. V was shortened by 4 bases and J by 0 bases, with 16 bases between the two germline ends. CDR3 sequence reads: CASSGPLGGYSNQPQHF. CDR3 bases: TGTGCCAGCAGTGGGCCCCTAGGCGGGTATAGCAATCAGCCCCAGCATTTT.

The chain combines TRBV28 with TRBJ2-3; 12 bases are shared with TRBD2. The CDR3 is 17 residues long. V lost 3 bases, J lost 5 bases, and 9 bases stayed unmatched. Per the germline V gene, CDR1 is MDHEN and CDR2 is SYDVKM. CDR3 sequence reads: CASSFAGTSGLIDTQYF. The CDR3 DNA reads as TGTGCCAGCAGTTTCGCCGGGACTAGCGGGTTAATAGATACGCAGTATTTT.

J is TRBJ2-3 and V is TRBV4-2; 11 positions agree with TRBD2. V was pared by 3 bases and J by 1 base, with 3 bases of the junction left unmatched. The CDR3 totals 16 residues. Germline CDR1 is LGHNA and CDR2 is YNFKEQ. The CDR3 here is CASSHVLAGGTDTQYF. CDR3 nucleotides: TGTGCCAGCAGCCATGTACTAGCGGGAGGCACAGATACGCAGTATTTT.

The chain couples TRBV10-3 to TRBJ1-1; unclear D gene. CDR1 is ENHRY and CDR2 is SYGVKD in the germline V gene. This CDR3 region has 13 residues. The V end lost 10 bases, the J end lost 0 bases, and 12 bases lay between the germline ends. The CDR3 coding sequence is TGTGCCAGCGGAATCTCTTTGAACACTGAAGCTTTCTTT. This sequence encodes CASGISLNTEAFF.

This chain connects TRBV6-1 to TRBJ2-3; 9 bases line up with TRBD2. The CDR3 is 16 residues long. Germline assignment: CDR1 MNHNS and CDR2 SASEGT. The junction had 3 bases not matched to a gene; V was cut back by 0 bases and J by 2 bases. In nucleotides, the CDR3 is TGTGCCAGCAGTGAAGCGCTAGCGGGGCCCACAGATACGCAGTATTTT. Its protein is CASSEALAGPTDTQYF.

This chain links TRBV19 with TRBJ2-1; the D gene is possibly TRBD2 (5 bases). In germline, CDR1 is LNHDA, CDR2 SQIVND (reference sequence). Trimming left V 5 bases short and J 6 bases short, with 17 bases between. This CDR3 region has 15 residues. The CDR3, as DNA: TGTGCCAGTAGTGTGATTAGGTTGGAGGTCAATGAGCAGTTCTTC. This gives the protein CASSVIRLEVNEQFF.

The CDR3 here is CASNGGQSYNEQFF. DNA of the CDR3: TGTGCCAGCAATGGAGGACAGTCCTACAATGAGCAGTTCTTC. This chain joins TRBV2 and TRBJ2-1; D is possibly TRBD1 (6 bases). V lost 7 bases and J lost 1, with 11 bases in between. The length of the CDR3 is 14 residues. Germline loops: CDR1 SNHLY, CDR2 FYNNEI.

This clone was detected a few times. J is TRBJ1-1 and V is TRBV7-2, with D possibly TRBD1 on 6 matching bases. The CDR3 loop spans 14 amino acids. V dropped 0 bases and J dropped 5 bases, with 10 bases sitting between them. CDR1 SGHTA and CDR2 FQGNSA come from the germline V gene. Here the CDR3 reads CASSLATGKTEAFF. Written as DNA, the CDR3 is TGTGCCAGCAGCTTAGCGACAGGAAAAACTGAAGCTTTCTTT.

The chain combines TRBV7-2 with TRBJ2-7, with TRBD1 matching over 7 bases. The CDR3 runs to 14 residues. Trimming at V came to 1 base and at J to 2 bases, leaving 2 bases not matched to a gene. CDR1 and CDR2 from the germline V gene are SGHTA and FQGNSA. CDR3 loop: CASSLGGGAYEQYV. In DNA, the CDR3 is TGTGCCAGCAGCTTAGGAGGGGGCGCCTACGAGCAGTACGTC.

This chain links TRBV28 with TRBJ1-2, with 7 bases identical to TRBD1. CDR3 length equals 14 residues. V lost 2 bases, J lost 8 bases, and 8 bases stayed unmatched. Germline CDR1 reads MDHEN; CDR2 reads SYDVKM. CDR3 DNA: TGTGCCAGCAGTTTAGCCGAGGGGGCGCGGGGCTACACCTTC. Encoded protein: CASSLAEGARGYTF.

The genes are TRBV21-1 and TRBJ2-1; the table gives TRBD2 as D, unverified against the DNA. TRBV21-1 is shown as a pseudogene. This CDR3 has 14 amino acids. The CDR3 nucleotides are TGTGCCAGCAGCAGAGATCGGAGCTACAATGAGCAGTTCTTC. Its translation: CASSRDRSYNEQFF.

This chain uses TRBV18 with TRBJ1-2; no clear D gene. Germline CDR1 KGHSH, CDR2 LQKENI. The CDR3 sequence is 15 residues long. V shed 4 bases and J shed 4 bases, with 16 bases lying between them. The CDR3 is CASSLSTGGIYGYTF. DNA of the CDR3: TGTGCCAGCTCACTCTCTACCGGAGGAATCTATGGCTACACCTTC. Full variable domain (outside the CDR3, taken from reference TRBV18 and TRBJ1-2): NAGVMQNPRHLVRRRGQEARLRCSPMKGHSHVYWYRQLPEEGLKFMVYLQKENIIDESGMPKERFSAEFPKEGPSILRIQQVVRGDSAAYFCASSLSTGGIYGYTFGSGTRLTVV.

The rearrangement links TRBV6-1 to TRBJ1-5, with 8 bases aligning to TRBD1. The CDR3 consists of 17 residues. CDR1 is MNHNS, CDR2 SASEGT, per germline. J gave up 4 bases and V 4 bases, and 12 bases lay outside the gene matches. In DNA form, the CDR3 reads TGTGCCAGCAGTGTGATCACCACAGGGGGTAATAATCAGCCCCAGCATTTT. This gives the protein CASSVITTGGNNQPQHF.

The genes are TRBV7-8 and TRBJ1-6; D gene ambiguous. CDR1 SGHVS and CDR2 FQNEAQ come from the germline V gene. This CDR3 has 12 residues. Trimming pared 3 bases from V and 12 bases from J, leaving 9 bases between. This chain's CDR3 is CASSFGGRPLHF. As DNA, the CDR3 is TGTGCCAGCAGCTTCGGAGGGAGACCCCTCCACTTT.

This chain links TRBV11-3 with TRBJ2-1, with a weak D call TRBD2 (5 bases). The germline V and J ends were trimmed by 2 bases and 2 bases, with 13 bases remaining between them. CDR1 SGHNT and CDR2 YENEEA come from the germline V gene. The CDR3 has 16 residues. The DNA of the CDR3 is TGTGCCAGCAGCTTATTGTCGCTAGCCCCCTACAATGAGCAGTTCTTC. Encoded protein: CASSLLSLAPYNEQFF.

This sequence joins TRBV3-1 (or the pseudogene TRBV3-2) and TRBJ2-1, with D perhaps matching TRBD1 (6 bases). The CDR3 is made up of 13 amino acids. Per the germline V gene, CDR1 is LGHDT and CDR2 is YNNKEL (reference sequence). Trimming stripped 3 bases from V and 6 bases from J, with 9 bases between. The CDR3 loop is CASSHMDSNEQFF. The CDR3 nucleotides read TGTGCCAGCAGCCATATGGACAGCAATGAGCAGTTCTTC.

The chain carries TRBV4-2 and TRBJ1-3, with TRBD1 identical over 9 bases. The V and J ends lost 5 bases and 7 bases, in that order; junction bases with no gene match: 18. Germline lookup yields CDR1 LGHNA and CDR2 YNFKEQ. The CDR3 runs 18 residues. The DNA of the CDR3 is TGTGCCAGCAGCTCCCGACCGGGACAGGGACCCCAGGTCAACACCATATATTTT. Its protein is CASSSRPGQGPQVNTIYF.

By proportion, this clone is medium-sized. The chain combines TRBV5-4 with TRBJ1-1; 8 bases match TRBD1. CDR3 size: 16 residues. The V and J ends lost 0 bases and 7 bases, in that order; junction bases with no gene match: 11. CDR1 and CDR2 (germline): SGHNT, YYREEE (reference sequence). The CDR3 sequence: CASSLGPQGARVEAFF. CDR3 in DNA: TGTGCCAGCAGCTTGGGGCCCCAGGGGGCGCGAGTTGAAGCTTTCTTT.

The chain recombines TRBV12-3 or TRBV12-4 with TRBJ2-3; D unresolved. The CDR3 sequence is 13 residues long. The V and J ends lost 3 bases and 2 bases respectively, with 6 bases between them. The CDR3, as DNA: TGTGCCAGCAGTTTTGTTTACACAGATACGCAGTATTTT. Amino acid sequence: CASSFVYTDTQYF.

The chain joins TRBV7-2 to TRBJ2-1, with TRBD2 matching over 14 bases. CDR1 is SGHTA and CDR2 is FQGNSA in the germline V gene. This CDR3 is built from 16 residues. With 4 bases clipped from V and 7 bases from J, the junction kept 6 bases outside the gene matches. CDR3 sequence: CASSSGLAGGLNEQFF. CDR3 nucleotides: TGTGCCAGCAGCTCAGGACTAGCGGGGGGCCTAAATGAGCAGTTCTTC.

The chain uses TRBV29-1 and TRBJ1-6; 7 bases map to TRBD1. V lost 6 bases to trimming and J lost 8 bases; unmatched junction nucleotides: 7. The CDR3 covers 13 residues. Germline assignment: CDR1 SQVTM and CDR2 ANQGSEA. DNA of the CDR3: TGCAGCGTCGCGCAAACAGGGGATTCACCCCTCCACTTT. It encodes CSVAQTGDSPLHF.

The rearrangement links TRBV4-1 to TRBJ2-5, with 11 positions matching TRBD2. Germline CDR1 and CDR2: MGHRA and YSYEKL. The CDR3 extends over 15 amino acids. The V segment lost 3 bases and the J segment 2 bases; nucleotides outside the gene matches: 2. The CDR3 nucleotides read TGCGCCAGCAGCCAGGGACTAGCGGAGCAAGAGACCCAGTACTTC. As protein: CASSQGLAEQETQYF.

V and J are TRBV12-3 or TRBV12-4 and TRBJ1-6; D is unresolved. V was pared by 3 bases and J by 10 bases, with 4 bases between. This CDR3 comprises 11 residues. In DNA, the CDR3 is TGTGCCAGCAGTTTCGGGTCACCCCTCCACTTT. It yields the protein CASSFGSPLHF.

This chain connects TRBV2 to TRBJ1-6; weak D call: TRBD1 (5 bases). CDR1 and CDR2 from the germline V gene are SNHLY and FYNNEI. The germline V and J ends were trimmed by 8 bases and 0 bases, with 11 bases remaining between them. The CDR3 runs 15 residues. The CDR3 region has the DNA TGTGCCAGCGGAAGACAGAGCTCCTATAATTCACCCCTCCACTTT. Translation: CASGRQSSYNSPLHF. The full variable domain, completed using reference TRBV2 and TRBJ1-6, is EPEVTQTPSHQVTQMGQEVILRCVPISNHLYFYWYRQILGQKVEFLVSFYNNEISEKSEIFDDQFSVERPDGSNFTLKIRSTKLEDSAMYFCASGRQSSYNSPLHFGNGTRLTVT.

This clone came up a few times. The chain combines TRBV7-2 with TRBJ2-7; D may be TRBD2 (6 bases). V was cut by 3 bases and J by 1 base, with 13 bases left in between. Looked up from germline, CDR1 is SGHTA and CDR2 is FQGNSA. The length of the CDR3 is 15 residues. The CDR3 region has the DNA TGTGCCAGCAGCTTTTTGGCGGGAAGATCCTACGAGCAGTACTTC. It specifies CASSFLAGRSYEQYF.